A selection of T cell receptor beta chains follows, all from one sample in a study of T cell responses to AZD1222 COVID-19 vaccine. Method: immunoSEQ multiplex PCR; TCRdb's copy keeps in-frame clones and lacks some. The sample holds fewer than 130,000 clones; 80% to 95% are singletons and the top ten take 2% to 3%. The sequencing used peripheral blood, collected 28 days after the second AZD1222 dose. The receptors originated from an adult who received the AZD1222 COVID-19 vaccine. The CDR3 runs from the conserved cysteine through the conserved F or W. D genes are given only for firm matches. The listing skips clone size in some rows; elsewhere it reads once, few, many or a size class.

size | J | V | length | D | CDR3 | DNA
- | TRBJ1-4 | TRBV4-1 | 18 | TRBD1 | CASSQEADRAGANEKLFF | TGCGCCAGCAGCCAGGAGGCGGACAGGGCGGGAGCTAATGAAAAACTGTTTTTT
- | TRBJ2-3 | TRBV13 | 16 | - | CASRLGPSLTTDTQYF | TGTGCCAGCAGACTGGGACCCTCCCTAACCACAGATACGCAGTATTTT
- | TRBJ1-5 | TRBV4-3 | 13 | - | CASSQGVQQPQHF | TGCGCCAGCAGCCAGGGCGTTCAGCAGCCCCAGCATTTT
- | TRBJ2-3 | TRBV14 | 16 | - | CASSLLTAVGADTQYF | TGTGCCAGCAGCCTGCTTACTGCGGTAGGGGCAGATACGCAGTATTTT
once | TRBJ1-2 | TRBV5-1 | 16 | TRBD1 | CASSWGGQGGSYGYTF | TGCGCCAGCAGCTGGGGAGGACAGGGCGGTAGCTATGGCTACACCTTC
- | TRBJ2-2 | TRBV14 | 15 | - | CASSQGVNGPGELFF | TGTGCCAGCAGCCAAGGGGTCAACGGACCCGGGGAGCTGTTTTTT
- | TRBJ2-1 | TRBV7-6 | 15 | - | CASSLAFSVGGEQFF | TGTGCCAGCAGCTTAGCGTTCTCGGTGGGAGGTGAGCAGTTCTTC
- | TRBJ1-1 | TRBV7-2 | 13 | - | CASSLAPGRGAFF | TGTGCCAGCAGCTTAGCCCCTGGGCGGGGGGCTTTCTTT
- | TRBJ2-1 | TRBV5-6 | 15 | - | CASSLDRDTKNEQFF | TGTGCCAGCAGCTTGGACAGGGACACAAAAAATGAGCAGTTCTTC
- | TRBJ1-4 | TRBV11-2 | 15 | - | CASSLNGEINEKLFF | TGTGCCAGCAGCTTAAATGGGGAGATTAACGAAAAACTGTTTTTT
- | TRBJ2-7 | TRBV18 | 12 | - | CASSSDSYEQYF | TGTGCCAGCTCATCCGACAGCTACGAGCAGTACTTC
- | TRBJ2-7 | TRBV7-9 | 16 | - | CASSPTPLGAPYEQYF | TGTGCCAGCAGCCCAACCCCCCTCGGGGCCCCATACGAGCAGTACTTC